Each of the 23 T cell receptor beta chains below was sequenced from the same sample in a study of OX40 agonist ivuxolimab in advanced cancers. To prepare the library, the immunoSEQ multiplex PCR assay was applied. TCRdb limited this immuneACCESS table to in-frame rearrangements with V and J called. A share of clones is missing; checked studies link under half to unresolved V genes, and the rest is unexplained. The sample table contains around 72,000 clones; only one count was recorded for 85% to 90% of them. Around 3% of the sample is held by the ten biggest clonotypes. The material was CD4+ or CD8+ T cells sorted from blood, obtained in a trial of the OX40 agonist ivuxolimab. All receptors come from an adult with an advanced solid tumor such as melanoma, head and neck, liver or kidney cancer.

This chain connects TRBV29-1 to TRBJ1-2, with 8 bases matching TRBD1. The CDR3 totals 14 residues. CDR1 SQVTM and CDR2 ANQGSEA come from the germline V gene. The ends lost 2 bases at V and 6 bases at J; junction bases unmatched: 8. CDR3 in DNA: TGCAGCGTTGAACAGGGCAGGGGGCTCAATGGCTACACCTTC. Its protein product is CSVEQGRGLNGYTF.

The chain employs TRBV9 and TRBJ2-5; possible D gene TRBD2, 6 bases. The CDR3 sequence is 13 residues long. Between the trimmed V and J ends, which lost 0 bases and 5 bases, there was a span of 8 bases. Per germline, CDR1 SGDLS and CDR2 YYNGEE. The CDR3 DNA reads TGTGCCAGCAGCGTAGGTGGGGGGGAGACCCAGTACTTC. This encodes CASSVGGGETQYF.

The chain has TRBV7-3 and TRBJ2-1, with 11 bases fitting TRBD2. With V trimmed by 0 bases and J by 10 bases, 11 bases remained unmatched. CDR1 and CDR2 from the germline V gene are SGHTA and FQGTGA. The CDR3 is made up of 17 amino acids. CDR3: CASSLTGTSGGSREQFF. The CDR3 coding sequence is TGTGCCAGCAGCTTAACAGGAACTAGCGGGGGCAGCAGGGAGCAGTTCTTC.

The J gene is TRBJ2-7, the V gene TRBV7-2, with TRBD1 matching 8 bases. The V and J ends lost 6 bases and 3 bases, in that order; junction bases with no gene match: 4. CDR1 and CDR2 from the germline V gene are SGHTA and FQGNSA. CDR3 length equals 13 residues. CDR3 bases: TGTGCCAGCAGAAGCACAGGGGGCTACGAGCAGTACTTC. It specifies CASRSTGGYEQYF.

Of note for this clone: One junction end disagrees with the germline gene, perhaps due to a read error. The chain employs TRBV10-1 and TRBJ2-5; D is unclear. CDR3 length: 12 residues. Germline V gene lookup returns CDR1 WNHNN and CDR2 SYGVQD (reference sequence). The CDR3 DNA sequence: TGCGCCAGCAGTGAGTCGGGGTCATTTCCCCACTTC. Encoded protein: CASSESGSFPHF.

The chain couples TRBV18 to TRBJ1-6, with 8 bases aligning to TRBD1. CDR3 length equals 15 residues. The J segment lost 10 bases and the V segment lost 3 bases, leaving 8 bases of the junction unmatched. CDR1 KGHSH and CDR2 LQKENI come from the germline V gene. The CDR3 here is CASSPDRGFNSPLHF. The CDR3 coding sequence is TGTGCCAGCTCACCTGACAGGGGTTTTAACTCACCCCTCCACTTT.

The J gene is TRBJ2-6, the V gene TRBV29-1; D may be TRBD1 (5 bases). The V end was cut by 0 bases, the J end by 0 bases, with 33 bases between. The CDR3 has 24 amino acids. Per germline, CDR1 SQVTM and CDR2 ANQGSEA. The CDR3 DNA is TGCAGCGTTGAAGATAGAAAGCGACTGACCACAGGCAATAGGAGTAGCTCTGGGGCCAACGTCCTGACTTTC. It yields the protein CSVEDRKRLTTGNRSSSGANVLTF.

The chain links TRBV30 to TRBJ2-2; 9 bases are shared with TRBD1. The germline gives CDR1 GTSNPN, CDR2 SVGIG (reference sequence). Trimming took 8 bases from V and 2 from J; bases not matched to a gene: 3. The CDR3 totals 13 residues. The CDR3: CAGTGHNTGELFF. CDR3 DNA: TGTGCCGGGACAGGGCATAACACCGGGGAGCTGTTTTTT.

The V gene is TRBV6-5, the J gene TRBJ2-7, with D uncertain. The germline V gene encodes CDR1 MNHEY and CDR2 SVGAGI. V gave up 6 bases and J gave up 2 bases, with 14 bases separating them. CDR3 length: 14 amino acids. CDR3 in DNA: TGTGCCAGCAGGCCCGGCCTGTCCACCTACGAGCAGTACTTC. Its translation: CASRPGLSTYEQYF.

The rearrangement joins TRBV11-1 to TRBJ1-4; tentatively, D is TRBD1 (6 bases). The germline CDR1 and CDR2 sequences are SGHAT and FQDESV (reference sequence). V was trimmed by 6 bases and J by 2 bases, leaving 7 bases between them. This CDR3 is built from 13 residues. This chain's CDR3 is CASRGGTNEKLFF. CDR3 nucleotides: TGTGCCAGCAGAGGGGGTACTAATGAAAAACTGTTTTTT.

CDR3: CASSLTSGTYEQYF. DNA for the CDR3: TGTGCCAGCAGCTTAACTAGCGGTACCTACGAGCAGTACTTC. This chain links TRBV5-4 with TRBJ2-7; 8 bases align to TRBD2. The germline V gene has CDR1 SGHNT and CDR2 YYREEE (reference sequence). CDR3 length equals 14 residues. After removal of 2 bases from V and 2 bases from J, the junction contained 3 bases not matched to a gene. The whole variable domain, filled in from reference TRBV5-4 and TRBJ2-7, reads ETGVTQSPTHLIKTRGQQVTLRCSSQSGHNTVSWYQQALGQGPQFIFQYYREEENGRGNFPPRFSGLQFPNYSSELNVNALELDDSALYLCASSLTSGTYEQYFGPGTRLTVT.

V is TRBV2 and J is TRBJ2-5; 8 bases map to TRBD2. J was trimmed by 5 bases and V by 7 bases; bases with no gene match: 9. The CDR3 sequence is 14 residues long. Germline V gene lookup returns CDR1 SNHLY and CDR2 FYNNEI. CDR3 DNA sequence: TGTGCCAGCACCCCGGGGGGGTGGGGGGAGACCCAGTACTTC. Amino acids: CASTPGGWGETQYF.

In its sample, this clone was seen a few times. This chain joins TRBV4-2 and TRBJ2-1; TRBD2 might be the D (5 bases). V lost 1 base to trimming and J lost 7 bases, with 14 bases between them. The CDR3 has 15 residues. Germline loops: CDR1 LGHNA, CDR2 YNFKEQ. CDR3 DNA: TGTGCCAGCAGCCAAGGGATGGTTCCGGGGAATGAGCAGTTCTTC. This gives the protein CASSQGMVPGNEQFF.

This chain links TRBV27 with TRBJ2-2; 7 bases are a match to TRBD1. The CDR3 consists of 13 residues. CDR1 is MNHEY, CDR2 SMNVEV, per germline (reference sequence). V was pared by 10 bases and J by 1 base, with 3 bases of the junction left unmatched. The CDR3 protein is CAIRTGNTGELFF. As DNA, the CDR3 is TGTGCCATCCGGACAGGGAACACCGGGGAGCTGTTTTTT.

V is TRBV7-9 and J is TRBJ1-4, with D perhaps matching TRBD1 (6 bases). The CDR3 loop spans 15 amino acids. Deletions cut 1 base from V and 3 bases from J, with 9 bases between. Germline lookup yields CDR1 SEHNR and CDR2 FQNEAQ (reference sequence). CDR3 bases: TGTGCCAGCAGCTTAGTACAGGGCCCTAATGAAAAACTGTTTTTT. Protein: CASSLVQGPNEKLFF.

The CDR3 region has the DNA TGTGCCAGCAGCTTAGCGGCGGACAGGGGGTACGCTGAAGCTTTCTTT. Residues: CASSLAADRGYAEAFF. This chain uses TRBV7-8 with TRBJ1-1; 10 nucleotides agree with TRBD1. The germline gives CDR1 SGHVS, CDR2 FQNEAQ. The CDR3 length is 16 residues. J lost 6 bases, V lost 0 bases, and 7 bases had no gene match.

This clone was counted a single time. This chain joins TRBV7-9 and TRBJ2-5; 11 nucleotides agree with TRBD2. After removal of 0 bases from V and 4 bases from J, the junction contained 1 base not matched to a gene. Looked up from germline, CDR1 is SEHNR and CDR2 is FQNEAQ (reference sequence). This CDR3 has 15 residues. The CDR3 DNA reads TGTGCCAGCAGCTTAGCGCTAGCGGGAGGAGAGACCCAGTACTTC. It yields the protein CASSLALAGGETQYF.

V usage is TRBV2 and J usage is TRBJ1-3; possibly TRBD1 for D (6 bases). The germline V gene encodes CDR1 SNHLY and CDR2 FYNNEI. The CDR3 is 12 amino acids. V lost 8 bases and J 2 bases, leaving 7 bases between the germline ends. CDR3 protein: CASGGPGNTIYF. CDR3 DNA: TGTGCCAGCGGGGGGCCTGGAAACACCATATATTTT.

The chain carries TRBV6-5 and TRBJ1-1; TRBD1 is a possible D gene (6 bases). The CDR3 has 15 residues. V lost 5 bases, J lost 0 bases, and 13 bases lay in between. The germline V gene encodes CDR1 MNHEY and CDR2 SVGAGI. Here the CDR3 reads CASSRGGQMNTEAFF. CDR3 coding DNA: TGTGCCAGCAGTCGCGGTGGACAGATGAACACTGAAGCTTTCTTT.

This clone turned up a few times. V gene TRBV14 combines with J gene TRBJ2-3, with 8 bases lining up with TRBD1. The CDR3 runs 16 residues. Germline V gene data show CDR1 as SGHDN and CDR2 as FVKESK. V lost 4 bases and J lost 0; bases outside the gene matches: 6. CDR3 DNA sequence: TGTGCCAGCAGCCGGACAGGGCCCTTAAGCACAGATACGCAGTATTTT. As protein: CASSRTGPLSTDTQYF.

V gene TRBV7-9 combines with J gene TRBJ2-3; D not certain. The germline V and J ends were trimmed by 5 bases and 3 bases, with 15 bases remaining between them. The length of the CDR3 is 15 residues. Per germline, CDR1 SEHNR and CDR2 FQNEAQ (reference sequence). The CDR3 bases are TGTGCCAGCAGCCCTCTAGAGAGCCTTACAGATACGCAGTATTTT. It is translated as CASSPLESLTDTQYF.

V and J are TRBV6-5 and TRBJ1-5, with 9 nucleotides matching TRBD1. V lost 6 bases to trimming and J lost 6 bases; unmatched junction nucleotides: 9. CDR3 length: 15 residues. Germline-derived CDR1 and CDR2 are MNHEY and SVGAGI. The CDR3 DNA reads TGTGCCAGCAGCCCGGAACAGGGGGCGCCTCAGCCCCAGCATTTT. Translated: CASSPEQGAPQPQHF.

The chain has TRBV9 and TRBJ2-1, with 11 bases that match TRBD2. Germline CDR1 and CDR2: SGDLS and YYNGEE. V gave up 3 bases and J gave up 8 bases; unmatched junction bases: 10. CDR3 size: 16 residues. CDR3 protein: CASSAKTSGSIDEQFF. The CDR3 DNA sequence: TGTGCCAGCAGCGCAAAAACTAGCGGGAGTATAGATGAGCAGTTCTTC.